The 15 T cell receptor beta chains in this list originate from one sample, sequenced in a study of blood T cell repertoires in COVID-19. This table comes from immunoSEQ multiplex PCR, and its TCRdb copy is limited to in-frame clones, with some not included. The table records 180,000 or so clones, roughly 88% of them present only once. Sample: peripheral blood. The source of these receptors is a woman aged 40 to 49 with COVID-19, enrolled during active disease.

The rearrangement links TRBV6-5 to TRBJ1-1; weak D call: TRBD1 (5 bases). Germline V gene lookup returns CDR1 MNHEY and CDR2 SVGAGI. This CDR3 has 16 residues. V lost 0 bases to trimming and J lost 0 bases, with 11 bases between them. CDR3 loop: CASSYSRRGLNTEAFF. CDR3 coding DNA: TGTGCCAGCAGTTACTCGAGGAGGGGCCTGAACACTGAAGCTTTCTTT.

V usage is TRBV11-2 and J usage is TRBJ1-2, with a possible D match to TRBD1 (6 bases). The CDR3 covers 15 residues. Trimming took 5 bases from V and 4 from J, leaving 17 bases between them. Germline loops: CDR1 SGHAT, CDR2 FQNNGV. The DNA of the CDR3 is TGTGCCAGCAGCCCCGCCGGTAGGGGGACCTATGGCTACACCTTC. Amino acids: CASSPAGRGTYGYTF.

The chain has TRBV5-1 and TRBJ2-2; D is ambiguous. The CDR3 sequence is 13 residues long. Germline CDR1 is SGHRS and CDR2 is YFSETQ. Trimming shortened V by 7 bases and J by 1 base, and 8 bases separated the two germline ends. CDR3 in amino acids: CASQAWNTGELFF. For the CDR3, the DNA is TGCGCCAGCCAGGCGTGGAACACCGGGGAGCTGTTTTTT. Variable domain in full (rest from reference TRBV5-1 and TRBJ2-2): KAGVTQTPRYLIKTRGQQVTLSCSPISGHRSVSWYQQTPGQGLQFLFEYFSETQRNKGNFPGRFSGRQFSNSRSEMNVSTLELGDSALYLCASQAWNTGELFFGEGSRLTVL.

The J gene is TRBJ2-1, the V gene TRBV19, with D tentatively TRBD2 (6 bases). The CDR3 is 14 residues long. Germline V gene lookup returns CDR1 LNHDA and CDR2 SQIVND (reference sequence). The V gene lost 1 base and the J gene lost 6 bases, with 10 bases spanning the gap. CDR3 in DNA: TGTGCCAGTAGTATAGCGGGGGTTGGCAATGAGCAGTTCTTC. This encodes CASSIAGVGNEQFF.

This chain uses TRBV10-1 with TRBJ2-1; TRBD2 agrees at 10 bases. V lost 6 bases, J lost 5 bases, and 4 bases stayed unmatched. There are 14 residues in the CDR3. The germline gives CDR1 WNHNN, CDR2 SYGVQD (reference sequence). CDR3 nucleotide sequence: TGCGCCAGCAGGCAGCGGGAGGGGGACAATGAGCAGTTCTTC. As protein: CASRQREGDNEQFF.

The V call is TRBV9, the J call TRBJ1-2; the D is unclear. CDR3 size: 15 residues. CDR1 and CDR2 (germline): SGDLS, YYNGEE. Deletions cut 4 bases from V and 4 bases from J, with 17 bases between. The CDR3 spells CASSFGEGPGYGYTF. CDR3 bases: TGTGCCAGCAGCTTTGGGGAGGGCCCGGGCTATGGCTACACCTTC.

This clone turned up a few times. The chain joins TRBV19 to TRBJ1-1; the D is unclear. This CDR3 has 15 residues. Trimming cost V 7 bases and J 1 base, with 16 bases left between them. Looked up from germline, CDR1 is LNHDA and CDR2 is SQIVND (reference sequence). CDR3 in amino acids: CASTIGGVWNTEAFF. The CDR3, as DNA: TGTGCCAGTACCATAGGCGGAGTTTGGAACACTGAAGCTTTCTTT.

A few counts support this clone. The chain joins TRBV4-2 to TRBJ2-7; D unclear. Germline V gives CDR1 LGHNA, CDR2 YNFKEQ. V was trimmed by 0 bases and J by 6 bases, leaving 6 bases between them. The CDR3 covers 12 residues. The CDR3 DNA is TGTGCCAGCAGCCAAGACGAGTTCGAGCAGTACTTC. This translates into CASSQDEFEQYF.

The V gene is TRBV28, the J gene TRBJ1-2; perhaps TRBD1 as D (6 bases). The V end was cut by 7 bases, the J end by 5 bases, with 20 bases between. The CDR3 is made up of 15 amino acids. Germline CDR1 and CDR2: MDHEN and SYDVKM. The CDR3 here is CASNPPLGTGYGYTF. CDR3 bases: TGTGCCAGCAATCCCCCCCTAGGCACAGGGTATGGCTACACCTTC.

This sequence joins TRBV7-9 and TRBJ2-1, with D maybe TRBD2 (5 bases). The CDR3 has 15 amino acids. The germline gives CDR1 SEHNR, CDR2 FQNEAQ (reference sequence). The ends were cut back, 0 bases at V and 6 bases at J, with 12 bases in the middle. CDR3 protein: CASSLAGLARNEQFF. The CDR3 DNA follows: TGTGCCAGCAGCTTAGCAGGCCTAGCTCGCAATGAGCAGTTCTTC.

J is TRBJ2-5 and V is TRBV5-1, with a weak D call TRBD1 (6 bases). The CDR3 has 14 residues. In germline, CDR1 is SGHRS, CDR2 YFSETQ. Between the trimmed V and J ends, which lost 0 bases and 3 bases, there was a span of 9 bases. The CDR3 DNA reads TGCGCCAGCAGCTTGGGGGGGCAGAAAGAGACCCAGTACTTC. Translation gives CASSLGGQKETQYF.

The J gene is TRBJ1-1, the V gene TRBV29-1; a possible D gene is TRBD1 (6 bases). V dropped 7 bases and J dropped 8 bases, with 14 bases sitting between them. This CDR3 spans 11 amino acids. Per germline, CDR1 SQVTM and CDR2 ANQGSEA. CDR3 in amino acids: CSARTQGEAFF. In DNA form, the CDR3 reads TGCAGCGCGCGAACACAGGGCGAAGCTTTCTTT. Drawing the rest from reference TRBV29-1 and TRBJ1-1, the complete variable domain is SAVISQKPSRDICQRGTSLTIQCQVDSQVTMMFWYRQQPGQSLTLIATANQGSEATYESGFVIDKFPISRPNLTFSTLTVSNMSPEDSSIYLCSARTQGEAFFGQGTRLTVV.

The chain recombines TRBV5-1 with TRBJ1-5; perhaps TRBD1 as D (6 bases). There are 15 residues in the CDR3. CDR1 and CDR2 from the germline V gene are SGHRS and YFSETQ. Trimming removed 0 bases at V and 0 bases at J, with 7 bases between. For the CDR3, the DNA is TGCGCCAGCAGCTTGGCAGGGGTTAGCAATCAGCCCCAGCATTTT. It yields the protein CASSLAGVSNQPQHF.

The chain has TRBV5-1 and TRBJ1-1, with D unclear. The V gene lost 4 bases and the J gene lost 8 bases, with 18 bases spanning the gap. In germline, CDR1 is SGHRS, CDR2 YFSETQ. The CDR3 contains 14 residues. CDR3 bases: TGCGCCAGCAGCCGACCCACAAATCCTAGAGAAGCTTTCTTT. Translating gives CASSRPTNPREAFF.

The chain has TRBV11-1 and TRBJ2-7; a possible D gene is TRBD1 (6 bases). Germline assignment: CDR1 SGHAT and CDR2 FQDESV (reference sequence). V was trimmed by 5 bases and J by 3 bases, leaving 8 bases between them. The CDR3 contains 12 residues. This chain's CDR3 is CASSVQGYEQYF. CDR3 nucleotide sequence: TGTGCCAGCAGCGTACAGGGCTACGAGCAGTACTTC. The full variable domain, its missing parts supplied by reference TRBV11-1 and TRBJ2-7, is EAEVAQSPRYKITEKSQAVAFWCDPISGHATLYWYRQILGQGPELLVQFQDESVVDDSQLPKDRFSAERLKGVDSTLKIQPAELGDSAMYLCASSVQGYEQYFGPGTRLTVT.